The 21 T cell receptor beta chains in this list originate from one sample, sequenced in a study of cytomegalovirus exposure and HLA in healthy donors. The PCR made use of 60 Vbeta and 13 Jbeta primers. Assay used: immunoSEQ multiplex PCR; TCRdb lists only in-frame clones, some missing. The sample has roughly 110,000 clones, about 74% seen once. Sequenced sample: PBMCs. Source of these receptors: a woman aged 40 to 49 in good health and CMV-seropositive.

The chain is built from TRBV30 and TRBJ1-3; D perhaps matches TRBD1 (6 bases). Germline V gives CDR1 GTSNPN, CDR2 SVGIG (reference sequence). The CDR3 spans 16 residues. V lost 0 bases, J lost 1 base, and 13 bases lay in between. CDR3 sequence (DNA): TGTGCCTGGAGTGTAACAGGGTTGGCTTCTGGAAACACCATATATTTT. Its translation is CAWSVTGLASGNTIYF.

Concerning this clone itself: The junction shows a germline mismatch at one end, possibly a read error. This chain links TRBV7-7 with TRBJ2-3, with TRBD2 as a possible D gene (5 bases). This CDR3 is 15 amino acids long. Germline V gives CDR1 SSHAT, CDR2 FNYEAQ (reference sequence). CDR3 sequence (DNA): TGTGCTAGCAGCTTATACGGGGTGAGCACAGATACGCAGTATTTT. Protein sequence: CASSLYGVSTDTQYF.

The genes are TRBV7-8 and TRBJ1-4; 9 bases line up with TRBD1. Germline CDR1 SGHVS, CDR2 FQNEAQ. V lost 0 bases, J lost 5 bases, and 4 bases stayed unmatched. This CDR3 is 16 amino acids long. For the CDR3, the DNA is TGTGCCAGCAGCTTAGCGGGAGGACAGGGGAATGAAAAACTGTTTTTT. Translation: CASSLAGGQGNEKLFF.

V and J are TRBV10-3 and TRBJ1-2; TRBD1 might be the D (6 bases). Per germline, CDR1 ENHRY and CDR2 SYGVKD. Trimming removed 9 bases from V and 0 bases from J, with 8 bases in between. This CDR3 contains 12 residues. CDR3 sequence reads: CAIQGPNYGYTF. The CDR3 DNA is TGTGCCATACAGGGCCCTAACTATGGCTACACCTTC.

The genes are TRBV9 and TRBJ2-3; tentative D call: TRBD1 (6 bases). The germline V gene has CDR1 SGDLS and CDR2 YYNGEE. CDR3 length equals 14 residues. V was trimmed by 0 bases and J by 6 bases, leaving 11 bases between them. The CDR3 region is CASSVGQGSDTQYF. Written as DNA, the CDR3 is TGTGCCAGCAGCGTAGGGCAGGGGAGCGATACGCAGTATTTT.

V gene TRBV7-8 combines with J gene TRBJ1-6, with TRBD1 as a possible D gene (5 bases). The germline CDR1 and CDR2 sequences are SGHVS and FQNEAQ. The CDR3 is 16 residues long. V lost 5 bases to trimming and J lost 0 bases, with 11 bases between them. The CDR3 region is CASSLRQSSYNSPLHF. The CDR3 region has the DNA TGTGCCAGCAGCCTGAGACAGAGCTCCTATAATTCACCCCTCCACTTT.

About this clone itself: This sample includes further DNA sequences coding for the same CDR3. The chain employs TRBV5-6 and TRBJ1-1, with TRBD1 matching 7 bases. Germline V lookup: CDR1 SGHDT, CDR2 YYEEEE. V was pared by 0 bases and J by 4 bases, with 3 bases of the junction left unmatched. This CDR3 spans 14 amino acids. The CDR3 sequence: CASSLGQGGTEAFF. The CDR3 DNA reads TGTGCCAGCAGCTTGGGACAGGGCGGCACTGAAGCTTTCTTT.

This clone has a handful of counts. The CDR3 bases are TGTGCCACCAGAAGGGGAGGCGTCAGTGCCACTGAAGCTTTCTTT. Translated, it gives CATRRGGVSATEAFF. The chain has TRBV6-5 and TRBJ1-1; the D gene is possibly TRBD1 (5 bases). CDR3 length: 15 residues. Trimming removed 10 bases at V and 4 bases at J, with 22 bases between. The germline V gene encodes CDR1 MNHEY and CDR2 SVGAGI.

The chain employs TRBV6-1 and TRBJ1-2; D gene ambiguous. CDR1 MNHNS and CDR2 SASEGT come from the germline V gene. This CDR3 has 15 residues. The germline V and J ends were trimmed by 1 base and 4 bases, with 13 bases remaining between them. The CDR3 DNA follows: TGTGCCAGCAGTGAAGGGGCAGGAGGGCCCTATGGCTACACCTTC. Protein product: CASSEGAGGPYGYTF.

The chain combines TRBV15 with TRBJ1-3; D gene ambiguous. V was cut by 0 bases and J by 2 bases, with 11 bases left in between. CDR3 length: 16 residues. The V gene's germline CDR1 is LNHNV and CDR2 YYDKDF (reference sequence). The CDR3 protein is CATSRDQVQTGNTIYF. Here the CDR3 DNA reads TGTGCCACCAGCAGAGATCAGGTTCAAACTGGAAACACCATATATTTT.

This clone has a handful of counts. The V and J genes are TRBV19 and TRBJ1-1; D is unclear. CDR3 length equals 14 residues. CDR1 and CDR2 from the germline V gene are LNHDA and SQIVND (reference sequence). Trimming took 1 base from V and 1 from J, leaving 7 bases between them. The CDR3 reads CASSIASTNTEAFF. The CDR3 DNA follows: TGTGCCAGTAGTATAGCCAGTACGAACACTGAAGCTTTCTTT.

The chain combines TRBV27 with TRBJ2-3; the D gene is possibly TRBD1 (5 bases). Trimming took off 5 bases at V and 5 bases at J, with 11 bases between the two ends. Germline CDR1 reads MNHEY; CDR2 reads SMNVEV (reference sequence). This CDR3 has 13 amino acids. The CDR3 DNA reads as TGTGCCAGCAGTCTAGGGGTAAAAGATACGCAGTATTTT. It specifies CASSLGVKDTQYF.

The J gene is TRBJ1-5, the V gene TRBV10-3, with 7 positions matching TRBD1. Per the germline V gene, CDR1 is ENHRY and CDR2 is SYGVKD. The ends lost 5 bases at V and 0 bases at J; junction bases unmatched: 4. The length of the CDR3 is 15 residues. CDR3 DNA sequence: TGTGCCATCAGTACAGGGGTTACTAGCAATCAGCCCCAGCATTTT. It yields the protein CAISTGVTSNQPQHF.

V usage is TRBV10-2 and J usage is TRBJ1-1; 8 bases agree with TRBD1. The CDR3 is made up of 15 amino acids. Trimming removed 6 bases from V and 1 base from J; junction bases left unmatched: 7. Germline CDR1 WSHSY, CDR2 SAAADI. The CDR3 nucleotides are TGCGCCAGCAGGAGGACAGGGCCATCGAACACTGAAGCTTTCTTT. Translated, it gives CASRRTGPSNTEAFF.

The rearrangement uses TRBV25-1 and TRBJ1-4, with TRBD1 matching over 10 bases. Germline loops: CDR1 MGHDK, CDR2 SYGVNS. The CDR3 contains 15 residues. V shed 1 base and J 8 bases; nucleotides not matched to a gene: 4. The chain's CDR3 is CASSELGTGAEKLFF. The CDR3 DNA reads TGTGCCAGCAGTGAATTGGGGACAGGGGCCGAAAAACTGTTTTTT. Filled out from reference TRBV25-1 and TRBJ1-4, the complete variable domain reads EADIYQTPRYLVIGTGKKITLECSQTMGHDKMYWYQQDPGMELHLIHYSYGVNSTEKGDLSSESTVSRIRTEHFPLTLESARPSHTSQYLCASSELGTGAEKLFFGSGTQLSVL.

This clone has a single count. V usage is TRBV11-3 and J usage is TRBJ1-1; D is perhaps TRBD1 (6 bases). Germline lookup yields CDR1 SGHNT and CDR2 YENEEA. V lost 3 bases and J lost 3, with 8 bases in between. The CDR3 length is 13 residues. CDR3 in amino acids: CASSFNRDTEAFF. DNA for the CDR3: TGTGCCAGCAGCTTCAACAGGGACACTGAAGCTTTCTTT.

CDR3 DNA: TGTGCCAGCAGCTTAGTCTCACGCGGTGAAGCTTTCTTT. Protein sequence: CASSLVSRGEAFF. This chain connects TRBV7-9 to TRBJ1-1, with D unclear. V was cut by 1 base and J by 7 bases, with 10 bases left in between. The CDR3 covers 13 residues. The germline V gene encodes CDR1 SEHNR and CDR2 FQNEAQ (reference sequence).

The rearrangement links TRBV27 to TRBJ1-5, with 12 positions matching TRBD1. The CDR3 totals 15 residues. Unmatched junction bases numbered 5, after V lost 7 bases and J lost 4 bases. The germline V gene has CDR1 MNHEY and CDR2 SMNVEV (reference sequence). The CDR3 loop reads CASKGQGARNQPQHF. CDR3 DNA: TGTGCCAGCAAGGGACAGGGGGCGCGGAATCAGCCCCAGCATTTT.

J is TRBJ1-5 and V is TRBV27, with TRBD1 matching over 11 bases. Looked up from germline, CDR1 is MNHEY and CDR2 is SMNVEV (reference sequence). The CDR3 is 15 residues long. The V gene end was trimmed by 2 bases and the J gene end by 7 bases; junction bases not matched to a gene: 4. CDR3 DNA sequence: TGTGCCAGCAGTTTAACTGGGACAGGGGGGCAGCCCCAGCATTTT. Translating gives CASSLTGTGGQPQHF.

This rearrangement joins TRBV5-6 to TRBJ1-1; D unresolved. With 0 bases removed from V and 7 bases from J, the gap between germline ends came to 10 bases. The CDR3 spans 13 residues. Germline V gene lookup returns CDR1 SGHDT and CDR2 YYEEEE. CDR3 DNA sequence: TGTGCCAGCAGCTTGGCCAACGGTATTGAAGCTTTCTTT. Its translation: CASSLANGIEAFF.

The V call is TRBV6-5, the J call TRBJ2-2; 7 bases line up with TRBD1. Germline V gene lookup returns CDR1 MNHEY and CDR2 SVGAGI. The CDR3 length is 14 residues. The V segment lost 6 bases and the J segment 1 base; nucleotides outside the gene matches: 2. The CDR3 DNA reads TGTGCCAGCAGAAGACAGGGGAACACCGGGGAGCTGTTTTTT. Translating gives CASRRQGNTGELFF.